These 3 T cell receptor beta chains originate from one sample sequenced in a study of shared clonotypes between healthy human individuals. Libraries were prepared by immunoSEQ multiplex PCR; TCRdb keeps only in-frame clonotypes and omits some of them. The profile shows about 2.3 million clones, 85% to 95% of them singletons. Sample: naive CD4+ T cells from PBMCs. The subset here: CD45RA+ positively selected. The receptor source for this set is a man between 18 and 29 years old in good health. Some clones in this sample may be carry-over from other donors' samples.

This clone showed up just a few times. At the DNA level, this CDR3 is encoded by other sequences in the same sample as well. V and J are TRBV28 and TRBJ2-7; no clear D. V was pared by 1 base and J by 4 bases, with 2 bases between. The germline V gene encodes CDR1 MDHEN and CDR2 SYDVKM. The CDR3 contains 11 residues. The CDR3 sequence: CASSLYYEQYF. CDR3 coding DNA: TGTGCCAGCAGTTTATATTACGAGCAGTACTTC.

The chain is built from TRBV30 and TRBJ2-2; TRBD2 aligns across 10 bases. The CDR3 extends over 17 amino acids. Germline V gene sequence: CDR1 GTSNPN, CDR2 SVGIG (reference sequence). J lost 1 base, V lost 0 bases, and 5 bases had no gene match. CDR3 sequence reads: CAWSVLAGALNTGELFF. The CDR3 coding sequence is TGTGCCTGGAGTGTGCTAGCGGGAGCGTTGAACACCGGGGAGCTGTTTTTT. Drawing the rest from reference TRBV30 and TRBJ2-2, the complete variable domain is SQTIHQWPATLVQPVGSPLSLECTVEGTSNPNLYWYRQAAGRGLQLLFYSVGIGQISSEVPQNLSASRPQDRQFILSSKKLLLSDSGFYLCAWSVLAGALNTGELFFGEGSRLTVL.

This clone showed up just a few times. Other DNA sequences in this sample translate to the same CDR3. This chain joins TRBV5-1 and TRBJ2-5; no clear D gene. CDR1 is SGHRS and CDR2 is YFSETQ in the germline V gene. The V and J ends lost 1 base and 5 bases respectively, with 3 bases between them. The CDR3 totals 11 residues. CDR3: CASSLSETQYF. The CDR3 DNA is TGCGCCAGCAGCTTGTCGGAGACCCAGTACTTC.